Following are 22 T cell receptor beta chains from one sample sequenced in a study of identical twins. MiXCR was run by TCRdb on the 5' RACE reads, yielding one entry per CDR3 protein. Of hundreds of thousands of distinct CDR3 sequences listed, roughly 7% are singletons. These data were also reused for a study on yellow fever vaccine responses in identical twins.

The sample was memory (CD45RO+) T cells sorted from blood. These receptors were collected from a woman between 18 and 29 years old in good health.

The chain couples TRBV5-5 to TRBJ2-6; 7 positions match TRBD1. V lost 0 bases and J lost 2; bases outside the gene matches: 2. The germline CDR1 and CDR2 sequences are SGHKS and YYEKEE (reference sequence). The CDR3 has 16 amino acids. CDR3 DNA sequence: TGTGCCAGCAGCTTGGGACAGGGACCTGGGGCCAACGTCCTGACTTTC. It encodes CASSLGQGPGANVLTF.

This clonotype turned up a few times. The J gene is TRBJ1-3, the V gene TRBV20-1; D remains ambiguous. The CDR3 consists of 15 residues. Germline loops: CDR1 DFQATT, CDR2 SNEGSKA (reference sequence). V dropped 0 bases and J dropped 4 bases, with 13 bases sitting between them. The CDR3 bases are TGCAGTGCTAGAGATCTGGGGATGAGCGGAAACACCATATATTTT. This encodes CSARDLGMSGNTIYF.

This chain links TRBV29-1 with TRBJ1-2; TRBD1 matches at 10 bases. The V segment lost 4 bases and the J segment 4 bases; nucleotides outside the gene matches: 21. The CDR3 consists of 19 residues. CDR1 is SQVTM and CDR2 is ANQGSEA in the germline V gene. CDR3 nucleotides: TGCAGCGTTGGGGGCCGCCTAGGGGACAGGGGACACCCGTTCTATGGCTACACCTTC. Its protein product is CSVGGRLGDRGHPFYGYTF.

This clonotype occurred a few times. The V gene is TRBV28, the J gene TRBJ1-4; a possible D gene is TRBD1 (5 bases). The CDR3 contains 15 residues. Germline CDR1 MDHEN, CDR2 SYDVKM. V lost 5 bases and J 8 bases, leaving 18 bases between the germline ends. DNA for the CDR3: TGTGCCAGCAGTCCACCGGGACCGACTTACGAAAAACTGTTTTTT. Residues: CASSPPGPTYEKLFF. Together with reference TRBV28 and TRBJ1-4, the CDR3 gives the full variable domain: DVKVTQSSRYLVKRTGEKVFLECVQDMDHENMFWYRQDPGLGLRLIYFSYDVKMKEKGDIPEGYSVSREKKERFSLILESASTNQTSMYLCASSPPGPTYEKLFFGSGTQLSVL.

This clonotype came up a few times. CDR3 residues: CASWTVNTGELFF. For the CDR3, the DNA is TGTGCCAGCTGGACGGTGAACACCGGGGAGCTGTTTTTT. The chain carries TRBV28 and TRBJ2-2; D gene uncertain. Trimming left V 8 bases short and J 1 base short, with 8 bases between. CDR1 is MDHEN, CDR2 SYDVKM, per germline. This CDR3 contains 13 residues. Full variable domain (missing parts from reference TRBV28 and TRBJ2-2): DVKVTQSSRYLVKRTGEKVFLECVQDMDHENMFWYRQDPGLGLRLIYFSYDVKMKEKGDIPEGYSVSREKKERFSLILESASTNQTSMYLCASWTVNTGELFFGEGSRLTVL.

For this clonotype: One end of the junction fails to match germline, which may point to a read error. CDR3 sequence reads: CATSQEVRLAGGQNTGELFF. The CDR3 region has the DNA TGTGCCACCAGCCAAGAGGTCCGACTAGCGGGGGGACAAAACACCGGGGAGCTGTTTTTT. The chain has TRBV3-1 and TRBJ2-2; 13 bases map to TRBD2. The germline V gene has CDR1 LGHDT and CDR2 YNNKEL (reference sequence). The CDR3 runs to 20 residues.

This sequence joins TRBV25-1 and TRBJ2-1, with 9 bases fitting TRBD2. The germline V gene encodes CDR1 MGHDK and CDR2 SYGVNS. The CDR3 is 16 residues long. V gave up 7 bases and J gave up 10 bases; unmatched junction bases: 17. CDR3 coding DNA: TGTGCCAGCACTCCAAGGAGTAGCGGGGGTACCGGGGAGCAGTTCTTC. Translation gives CASTPRSSGGTGEQFF.

This clonotype turned up a few times. This chain uses TRBV5-6 with TRBJ1-6; D is unclear. This CDR3 contains 16 residues. V lost 1 base, J lost 0 bases, and 8 bases lay in between. Germline CDR1 and CDR2: SGHDT and YYEEEE. CDR3 nucleotide sequence: TGTGCCAGCAGCTTGTGGGTTAGCTCCTATAATTCACCCCTCCACTTT. This encodes CASSLWVSSYNSPLHF.

The gene calls are TRBV6-1 and TRBJ2-7, with TRBD2 as a possible D gene (10 bases). V was clipped by 6 bases and J by 2 bases, with 26 bases between them. From germline, CDR1 is MNHNS and CDR2 SASEGT. The CDR3 has 18 residues. CDR3 nucleotides: TGTGCCAGCAGAAACGGACAGGGGAGGACTAGCGGAACCTACGAGCAGTACTTC. Encoded protein: CASRNGQGRTSGTYEQYF.

The rearrangement joins TRBV5-1 to TRBJ1-3; possible D gene TRBD1, 6 bases. From germline, CDR1 is SGHRS and CDR2 YFSETQ. Trimming removed 4 bases from V and 4 bases from J, with 12 bases in between. The CDR3 is 14 residues long. CDR3 coding DNA: TGCGCCAGCAGCCCAGGGGATATGGGAAACACCATATATTTT. It is translated as CASSPGDMGNTIYF.

The V call is TRBV25-1, the J call TRBJ2-5, with D possibly TRBD1 on 6 matching bases. The V gene's germline CDR1 is MGHDK and CDR2 SYGVNS. V was pared by 3 bases and J by 4 bases, with 9 bases between. CDR3 length: 13 amino acids. The DNA of the CDR3 is TGTGCCAGCAGTGACAGGGGATCAGAGACCCAGTACTTC. It encodes CASSDRGSETQYF.

This rearrangement joins TRBV20-1 to TRBJ1-1; possible D gene TRBD1, 5 bases. Germline CDR1 reads DFQATT; CDR2 reads SNEGSKA (reference sequence). V dropped 1 base and J dropped 12 bases, with 15 bases sitting between them. The CDR3 has 12 residues. Here the CDR3 DNA reads TGCAGTGCTAGAGTCTTAGACAGCGGTTCTTTCTTT. Encoded protein: CSARVLDSGSFF.

This clonotype occurred many times. The chain carries TRBV5-8 and TRBJ2-7; 7 positions agree with TRBD1. Germline loops: CDR1 SGHTS, CDR2 YDEGEE. The CDR3 extends over 14 amino acids. With V trimmed by 4 bases and J by 2 bases, 6 bases remained unmatched. Here the CDR3 DNA reads TGTGCCAGCAGCCTAGAACAGGGGCCCTACGAGCAGTACTTC. It translates to CASSLEQGPYEQYF.

The sample holds many counts of this clonotype. The rearrangement links TRBV12-3 or TRBV12-4 to TRBJ2-2, with D hard to call. The CDR3 has 16 residues. V was shortened by 3 bases and J by 0 bases, with 11 bases between the two germline ends. Written as DNA, the CDR3 is TGTGCCAGCAGTTTCTTCGGGCGCTCGAACACCGGGGAGCTGTTTTTT. This codes for CASSFFGRSNTGELFF.

The table lists this clonotype with many counts. The rearrangement joins TRBV20-1 to TRBJ2-3; TRBD1 matches 10 bases. Germline-derived CDR1 and CDR2 are DFQATT and SNEGSKA (reference sequence). Germline trimming cut 5 bases from V and 0 bases from J; bases unmatched to any gene: 2. CDR3 length: 14 amino acids. CDR3 nucleotide sequence: TGCAGTGCTTGGGACAGGGGAAGCACAGATACGCAGTATTTT. This codes for CSAWDRGSTDTQYF.

This clonotype was found many times. Germline and junction disagree at one end, which may indicate a read error. V and J are TRBV5-6 and TRBJ2-5; no clear D gene. Germline V gene data show CDR1 as SGHDT and CDR2 as YYEEEE. The CDR3 length is 12 residues. In DNA form, the CDR3 reads TGTGCGAGCAGCTTAGCACCGGAGACCCAGTACTTC. It yields the protein CASSLAPETQYF.

V and J are TRBV20-1 and TRBJ2-1; the match to TRBD2 covers 9 bases. CDR1 and CDR2 from the germline V gene are DFQATT and SNEGSKA (reference sequence). V lost 3 bases to trimming and J lost 7 bases; unmatched junction nucleotides: 16. The CDR3 spans 17 residues. The CDR3 nucleotides read TGCAGTGCTAGGGGGGCTAGCGGGAATACTGCGGGGAATGAGCAGTTCTTC. It encodes CSARGASGNTAGNEQFF.

This clonotype was seen a handful of times. The chain recombines TRBV9 with TRBJ1-1; no clear D. There are 14 residues in the CDR3. CDR1 SGDLS and CDR2 YYNGEE come from the germline V gene. The germline V and J ends were trimmed by 0 bases and 1 base, with 7 bases remaining between them. The CDR3 nucleotides read TGTGCCAGCAGCGTAGATCTGGGGAACACTGAAGCTTTCTTT. Protein product: CASSVDLGNTEAFF.

This clonotype was seen repeatedly, ten times or more. The rearrangement uses TRBV12-3 or TRBV12-4 and TRBJ1-1, with no clear D. V was pared by 3 bases and J by 3 bases, with 5 bases between. CDR3 length: 12 amino acids. CDR3 loop: CASSFRDTEAFF. CDR3 in DNA: TGTGCCAGCAGTTTTAGAGACACTGAAGCTTTCTTT.

The chain's CDR3 is CASSRDRESLKQYF. The CDR3, as DNA: TGTGCCAGCAGTCGGGACAGGGAATCCCTTAAGCAGTACTTC. The rearrangement links TRBV28 to TRBJ2-7; TRBD1 aligns across 9 bases. The V gene end was trimmed by 5 bases and the J gene end by 8 bases; junction bases not matched to a gene: 10. CDR3 size: 14 residues. Per germline, CDR1 MDHEN and CDR2 SYDVKM.

Ten or more counts support this clonotype. The genes are TRBV11-2 and TRBJ1-1; 7 bases are a match to TRBD1. The CDR3 sequence is 15 residues long. Germline V CDR1 and CDR2: SGHAT, FQNNGV. The junction had 7 bases not matched to a gene; V was cut back by 0 bases and J by 6 bases. CDR3 sequence reads: CASSLDPVGTAEAFF. DNA for the CDR3: TGTGCCAGCAGCTTAGATCCGGTGGGGACAGCTGAAGCTTTCTTT.

There are a few counts of this clonotype. The chain links TRBV5-1 to TRBJ2-7; unclear D gene. There are 14 residues in the CDR3. Germline V gene data show CDR1 as SGHRS and CDR2 as YFSETQ. V shed 4 bases and J shed 3 bases, with 14 bases lying between them. In DNA, the CDR3 is TGCGCCAGCAGCCAGGATCCCACTAACTACGAGCAGTACGTC. Protein sequence: CASSQDPTNYEQYV.